The clone carrying this T cell receptor beta chain was observed a single time. The antigen is unknown. At one of its ends the junction is not consistent with the germline gene, which may arise from a read error. TCR beta VDJ and CDR3 profiles were obtained from a genomic DNA template. TCRdb reanalysed the reads using MiXCR and keeps one entry per CDR3 protein. The profile covers approximately 380,000 distinct CDR3 sequences, with 65% to 75% appearing a single time and around 4% taken by the ten largest. The entry originates in a study of CD8+CD57+ T cells in acquired aplastic anemia. Background on the study: DNA recovered from sorted CD4+ and CD8+ cells had a mean of around 3.2 ug. Healthy-donor CD4+ cells averaged roughly 9.8 million reads. Study results and limitations: A set of some 28 CD8+ CDR3 sequences was shared between patients and controls, and these sequences appeared highly expressed in patients. Between the patient and control groups, CD8+ Simpson's diversity did not differ significantly.

The CDR3 length is 14 residues. Germline values: CDR1 SGHTA, CDR2 FQGNSA. This clonotype originated in a human donor in good health, serving as a control. Sequencing was carried out using sorted CD4+, CD8+, or CD8+CD57+ T cells (not recorded which) from PBMCs. The chain couples TRBV7-2 to TRBJ2-5; 7 nucleotides align to TRBD1. DNA for the CDR3: TGTGCCAGCAGCAACCTACAGGGGCTGGGTCAGCCGCAGTTC. Its protein is CASSNLQGLGQPQF. The full variable domain, with the rest looked up from reference TRBV7-2 and TRBJ2-5, is GAGVSQSPSNKVTEKGKDVELRCDPISGHTALYWYRQSLGQGLEFLIYFQGNSAPDKSGLPSDRFSAERTGGSVSTLTIQRTQQEDSAVYLCASSNLQGLGQPQFGPGTRLLVL.